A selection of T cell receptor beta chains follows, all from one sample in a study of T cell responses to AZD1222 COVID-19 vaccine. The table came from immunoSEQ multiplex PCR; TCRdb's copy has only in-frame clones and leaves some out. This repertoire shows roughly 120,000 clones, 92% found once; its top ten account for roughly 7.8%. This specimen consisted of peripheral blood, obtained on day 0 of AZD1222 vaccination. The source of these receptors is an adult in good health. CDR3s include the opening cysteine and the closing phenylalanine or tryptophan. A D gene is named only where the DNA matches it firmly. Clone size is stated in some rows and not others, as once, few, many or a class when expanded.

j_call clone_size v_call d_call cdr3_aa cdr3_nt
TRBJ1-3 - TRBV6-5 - CAPNFNSGNTIYF TGTGCCCCCAACTTTAACTCTGGAAACACCATATATTTT
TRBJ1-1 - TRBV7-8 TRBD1 CASRALGQLEAFF TGTGCCAGCCGAGCCCTGGGACAGCTTGAAGCTTTCTTT
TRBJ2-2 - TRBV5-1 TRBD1 CASSSDRANTGELFF TGCGCCAGCAGCTCTGACAGGGCGAACACCGGGGAGCTGTTTTTT
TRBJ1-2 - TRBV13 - CASSFRLKNYGYTF TGTGCCAGCAGCTTCCGGCTCAAGAACTATGGCTACACCTTC
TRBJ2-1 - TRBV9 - CASSEGPISYNEQFF TGTGCCAGCAGCGAGGGACCAATATCCTACAATGAGCAGTTCTTC
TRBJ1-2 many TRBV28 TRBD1 CASSLYPMTGGYGYTF TGTGCCAGCAGTTTATACCCCATGACAGGGGGCTATGGCTACACCTTC
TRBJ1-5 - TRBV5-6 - CASSLRQDPYSNQPQHF TGTGCCAGCAGCTTGAGACAGGATCCCTATAGCAATCAGCCCCAGCATTTT
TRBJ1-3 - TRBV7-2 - CASGVGNTIYF TGTGCCAGCGGCGTGGGGAACACCATATATTTT
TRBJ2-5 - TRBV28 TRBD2 CASSVLAGGVYQETQYF TGTGCCAGCAGCGTTCTAGCGGGGGGCGTTTACCAAGAGACCCAGTACTTC
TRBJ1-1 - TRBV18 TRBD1 CASSPSQGAYTTEAFF TGTGCCAGCTCACCGTCGCAGGGGGCTTATACTACTGAAGCTTTCTTT
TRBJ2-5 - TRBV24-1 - CATYETTGFPETQYF TGTGCCACCTACGAGACAACAGGGTTCCCAGAGACCCAGTACTTC
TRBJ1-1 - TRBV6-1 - CASSEEVGRTEAFF TGTGCCAGCAGTGAAGAGGTTGGGCGCACTGAAGCTTTCTTT
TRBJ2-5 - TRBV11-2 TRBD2 CASSLEAGGAAQYF TGTGCCAGCAGCTTAGAGGCGGGGGGAGCGGCCCAGTACTTC
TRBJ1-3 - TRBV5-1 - CASSREPGRLSGNTIYF TGCGCCAGCAGCAGAGAGCCGGGACGACTCTCTGGAAACACCATATATTTT
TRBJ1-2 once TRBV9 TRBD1 CASSVGGTDNYGYTF TGTGCCAGCAGCGTGGGAGGGACAGACAACTATGGCTACACCTTC
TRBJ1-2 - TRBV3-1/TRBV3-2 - CASSHAVYFYGYTF TGTGCCAGCAGCCATGCCGTCTATTTCTATGGCTACACCTTC
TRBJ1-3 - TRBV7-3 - CASSLIGGSGNTIYF TGTGCCAGCAGCTTAATTGGGGGGTCAGGAAACACCATATATTTT
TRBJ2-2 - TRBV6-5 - CASSFTPGTRTGELFF TGTGCCAGCAGTTTTACCCCCGGGACAAGGACCGGGGAGCTGTTTTTT
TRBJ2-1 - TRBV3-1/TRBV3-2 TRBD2 CASSQRASGGKNEQFF TGTGCCAGCAGCCAACGGGCTAGCGGGGGTAAAAATGAGCAGTTCTTC
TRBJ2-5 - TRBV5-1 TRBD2 CASSTGLASETQYF TGCGCCAGCAGCACGGGACTAGCGTCGGAGACCCAGTACTTC
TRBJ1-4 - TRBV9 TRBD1 CASSPGQGAGGVEKLFF TGTGCCAGCAGCCCCGGGCAGGGGGCGGGAGGGGTTGAAAAACTGTTTTTT
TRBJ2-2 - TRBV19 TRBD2 CASTQLGGVTGELFF TGTGCCAGTACCCAACTTGGGGGGGTCACCGGGGAGCTGTTTTTT
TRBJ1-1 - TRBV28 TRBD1 CASSLDREGTEAFF TGTGCCAGCAGTCTCGACAGGGAGGGCACTGAAGCTTTCTTT
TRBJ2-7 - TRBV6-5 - CASSPGPSSYEQYF TGTGCCAGCAGTCCCGGGCCCAGCTCCTACGAGCAGTACTTC
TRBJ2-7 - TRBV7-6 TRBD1 CASSLEGQSSYEQYF TGTGCCAGCAGCTTAGAGGGACAGAGCTCCTACGAGCAGTACTTC
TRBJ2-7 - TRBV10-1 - CASSELYRVARYEQYF TGCGCCAGCAGTGAGTTGTACAGGGTTGCGAGATACGAGCAGTACTTC
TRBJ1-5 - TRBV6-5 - CASSYSPYSNQPQHF TGTGCCAGCAGTTACTCCCCGTATAGCAATCAGCCCCAGCATTTT
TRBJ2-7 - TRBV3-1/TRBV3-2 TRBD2 CASSQGDAGGRFDEQYF TGTGCCAGCAGCCAAGGAGATGCGGGGGGGCGTTTCGACGAGCAGTACTTC
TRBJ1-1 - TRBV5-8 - CASSLSGGNTEAFF TGTGCCAGCAGCTTGTCGGGCGGGAACACTGAAGCTTTCTTT
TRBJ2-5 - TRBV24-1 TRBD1 CATSGAGTGGFETQYF TGTGCCACCAGTGGGGCCGGGACAGGGGGCTTTGAGACCCAGTACTTC
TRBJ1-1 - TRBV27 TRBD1 CASRREQGSKTEAFF TGTGCCAGCAGACGGGAACAGGGGAGTAAGACTGAAGCTTTCTTT
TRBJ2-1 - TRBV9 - CASSVGVTREQFF TGTGCCAGCAGCGTAGGAGTGACCCGGGAGCAGTTCTTC
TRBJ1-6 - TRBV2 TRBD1 CASRGTVPPLHF TGTGCCAGCAGAGGGACAGTCCCACCCCTCCACTTT
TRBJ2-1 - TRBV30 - CAWSTISNEQFF TGTGCCTGGAGTACCATAAGTAATGAGCAGTTCTTC